This TCR beta chain was sequenced during a study of cytomegalovirus exposure and HLA in healthy donors. In regard to this clone: The antigen remains undetermined.

General observations from the study: For most TCR beta V segments, an earlier analysis put the productive rate at about 87% or about 30% of the time.

This PCR relied on a set of 60 Vbeta primers and 13 Jbeta primers. Sequencing was performed with immunoSEQ multiplex PCR; in TCRdb, only in-frame clones are kept and a portion is missing. This sample has 65,000 or so clones, with 60% to 80% found just once. Germline V lookup: CDR1 MGHRA, CDR2 YSYEKL. V dropped 4 bases and J dropped 3; count of bases not matched to a gene: 2. This CDR3 is built from 15 residues. The chain couples TRBV4-1 to TRBJ2-1; 11 bases match TRBD2. This clonotype was sampled from a man younger than 45 in good health and CMV-seronegative. The specimen was PBMCs. The CDR3 bases are TGCGCCAGCAGCCCAACTAGCGGGGGCTACAATGAGCAGTTCTTC. The encoded protein is CASSPTSGGYNEQFF.